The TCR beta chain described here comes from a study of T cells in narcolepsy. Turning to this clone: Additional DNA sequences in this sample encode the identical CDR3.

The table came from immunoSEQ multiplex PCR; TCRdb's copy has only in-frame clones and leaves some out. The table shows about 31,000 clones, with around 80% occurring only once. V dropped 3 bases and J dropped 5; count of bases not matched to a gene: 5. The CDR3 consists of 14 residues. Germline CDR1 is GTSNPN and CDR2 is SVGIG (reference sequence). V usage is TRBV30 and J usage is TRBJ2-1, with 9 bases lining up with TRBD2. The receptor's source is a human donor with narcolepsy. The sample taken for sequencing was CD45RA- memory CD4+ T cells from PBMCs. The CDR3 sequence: CAWRGAGGDNEQFF. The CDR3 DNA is TGTGCCTGGAGAGGGGCGGGAGGGGACAATGAGCAGTTCTTC.